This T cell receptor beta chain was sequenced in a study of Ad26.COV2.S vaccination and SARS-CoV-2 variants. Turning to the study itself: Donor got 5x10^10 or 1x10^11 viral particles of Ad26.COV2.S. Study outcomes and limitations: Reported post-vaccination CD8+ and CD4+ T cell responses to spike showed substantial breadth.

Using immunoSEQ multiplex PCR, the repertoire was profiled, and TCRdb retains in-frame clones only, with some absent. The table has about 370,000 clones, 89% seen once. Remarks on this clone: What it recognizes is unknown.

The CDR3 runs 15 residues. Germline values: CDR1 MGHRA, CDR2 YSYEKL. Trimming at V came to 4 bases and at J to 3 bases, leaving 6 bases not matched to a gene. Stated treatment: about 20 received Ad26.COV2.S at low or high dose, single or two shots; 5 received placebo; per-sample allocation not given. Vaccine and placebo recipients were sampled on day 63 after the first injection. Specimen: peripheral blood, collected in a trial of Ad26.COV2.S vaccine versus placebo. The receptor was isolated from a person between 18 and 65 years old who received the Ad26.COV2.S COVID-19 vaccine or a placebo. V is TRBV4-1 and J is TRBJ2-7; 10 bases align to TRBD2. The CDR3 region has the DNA TGCGCCAGCAGCCTACCCGGGACTAGCGACTACGAGCAGTACTTC. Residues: CASSLPGTSDYEQYF.